This TCR beta chain was profiled in a study of blood T cell repertoires in COVID-19. Study information: Material from acute and convalescent COVID-19 was sourced from the United States, Italy and Spain. T cells, B-cell-depleted T cells, or PBMCs supplied cDNA or gDNA.

Seattle patient enrollment occurred during active infection, with longitudinal follow-up thereafter. Original processing methods: Estimation of nucleated cell counts was performed using reference gene primer amplification. Profiling relied on immunoSEQ multiplex PCR, and the TCRdb table lists in-frame clones only, not all of them. V and J calls and clone size are those listed in that table; D and trimming were worked out from the DNA. The sample has roughly 120,000 clones, more than 85% seen once. There are 13 residues in the CDR3. The germline CDR1 and CDR2 sequences are MNHEY and SVGEGT. Trimming cost V 4 bases and J 5 bases, with 8 bases left between them.

This chain connects TRBV6-2 or TRBV6-3 to TRBJ2-2; D is uncertain. This TCR derives from a man aged 45-60 years with COVID-19, enrolled during active disease. Sequencing was performed on peripheral blood. The chain's CDR3 is CASSFLRTGELFF. The CDR3 DNA reads as TGTGCCAGCAGTTTCCTGAGGACCGGGGAGCTGTTTTTT.